The 10 T cell receptor beta chains reported below all come from one sample, sequenced in a study of cytomegalovirus exposure and HLA in healthy donors. The protocol was immunoSEQ multiplex PCR, while the TCRdb copy is restricted to in-frame clones and leaves out a portion. Of 200,000 or so clones in the sample, 80% to 90% were seen once. Material for sequencing was PBMCs. The receptors originated from a woman aged 25 to 39 in good health and CMV-seropositive.

The genes are TRBV19 and TRBJ2-1; 11 bases fit TRBD2. Germline V gene sequence: CDR1 LNHDA, CDR2 SQIVND (reference sequence). This CDR3 comprises 15 residues. Losses at the gene ends were 4 bases for V and 7 bases for J; bases not matched to a gene: 6. This chain's CDR3 is CASSTSGRPANEQFF. CDR3 in DNA: TGTGCCAGTAGTACTAGCGGGAGGCCCGCAAATGAGCAGTTCTTC.

The rearrangement links TRBV5-6 to TRBJ2-1, with D possibly matching TRBD2 (5 bases). The CDR3 runs 16 residues. V was clipped by 2 bases and J by 3 bases, with 15 bases between them. Per the germline V gene, CDR1 is SGHDT and CDR2 is YYEEEE. CDR3 loop: CASSFGYGGVYNEQFF. In DNA form, the CDR3 reads TGTGCCAGCAGCTTTGGATATGGAGGCGTCTACAATGAGCAGTTCTTC.

V gene TRBV18 combines with J gene TRBJ1-3; D possibly corresponds to TRBD1 (5 bases). The CDR3 contains 14 residues. The V gene lost 6 bases and the J gene lost 1 base, with 10 bases spanning the gap. Germline lookup yields CDR1 KGHSH and CDR2 LQKENI. CDR3 DNA sequence: TGTGCCAGCTCCCTGACAGATTCTGGAAACACCATATATTTT. Amino acids: CASSLTDSGNTIYF.

This clone was seen just once. The chain joins TRBV4-1 to TRBJ1-4, with D unclear. The germline V gene has CDR1 MGHRA and CDR2 YSYEKL. The CDR3 consists of 15 residues. The V gene lost 4 bases and the J gene lost 0 bases, with 9 bases spanning the gap. The CDR3 region is CASSRSPATNEKLFF. DNA for the CDR3: TGCGCCAGCAGCCGCTCCCCGGCAACTAATGAAAAACTGTTTTTT.

This clone showed up just once. The chain combines TRBV30 with TRBJ1-2; no clear D gene. In germline, CDR1 is GTSNPN, CDR2 SVGIG (reference sequence). The CDR3 is made up of 12 amino acids. Trimming pared 3 bases from V and 13 bases from J, leaving 18 bases between. The CDR3 sequence is CAWSATTPDSTF. The DNA for the CDR3 is TGTGCCTGGAGCGCAACCACCCCCGACTCCACCTTC. Combining the CDR3 with reference TRBV30 and TRBJ1-2 gives the whole variable domain SQTIHQWPATLVQPVGSPLSLECTVEGTSNPNLYWYRQAAGRGLQLLFYSVGIGQISSEVPQNLSASRPQDRQFILSSKKLLLSDSGFYLCAWSATTPDSTFGSGTRLTVV.

The rearrangement joins TRBV2 to TRBJ2-2, with no clear D. Germline CDR1 SNHLY, CDR2 FYNNEI. V lost 7 bases and J 4 bases, leaving 16 bases between the germline ends. This CDR3 is built from 15 residues. In DNA form, the CDR3 reads TGTGCCAGCACCGAAATTAGAACGGGCACCGGGGAGCTGTTTTTT. The encoded protein is CASTEIRTGTGELFF. Full variable domain (missing parts from reference TRBV2 and TRBJ2-2): EPEVTQTPSHQVTQMGQEVILRCVPISNHLYFYWYRQILGQKVEFLVSFYNNEISEKSEIFDDQFSVERPDGSNFTLKIRSTKLEDSAMYFCASTEIRTGTGELFFGEGSRLTVL.

V is TRBV25-1 and J is TRBJ2-2; the match to TRBD1 covers 9 bases. The CDR3 covers 17 residues. The germline V gene has CDR1 MGHDK and CDR2 SYGVNS. V shed 2 bases and J 3 bases; nucleotides not matched to a gene: 7. CDR3 in amino acids: CASSEPPGQGDTGELFF. The CDR3 DNA sequence: TGTGCCAGCAGTGAACCACCGGGACAGGGAGACACCGGGGAGCTGTTTTTT.

The chain links TRBV6-6 to TRBJ1-2, with D maybe TRBD1 (6 bases). This CDR3 comprises 16 residues. Germline V gives CDR1 MNHNY, CDR2 SVGAGI (reference sequence). V was clipped by 6 bases and J by 5 bases, with 22 bases between them. CDR3 region: CASSFHWEQGEYGYTF. CDR3 nucleotide sequence: TGTGCCAGCAGCTTCCATTGGGAACAGGGAGAATATGGCTACACCTTC.

The count of this clone is one. The CDR3 DNA sequence: TGCGCCAGCAGCCTGGTGTCTAGCGGGAGCCCCGGGGAGCTGTTTTTT. Amino acid sequence: CASSLVSSGSPGELFF. This chain joins TRBV5-1 and TRBJ2-2, with 10 bases lining up with TRBD2. Germline CDR1 and CDR2: SGHRS and YFSETQ. CDR3 length: 16 amino acids. Trimming cost V 4 bases and J 6 bases; bases outside gene matches: 9. The full variable domain, in which reference TRBV5-1 and TRBJ2-2 provide the parts outside the CDR3, is KAGVTQTPRYLIKTRGQQVTLSCSPISGHRSVSWYQQTPGQGLQFLFEYFSETQRNKGNFPGRFSGRQFSNSRSEMNVSTLELGDSALYLCASSLVSSGSPGELFFGEGSRLTVL.

The V call is TRBV5-1, the J call TRBJ2-1, with TRBD2 matching 14 bases. V shed 5 bases and J 11 bases; nucleotides not matched to a gene: 12. There are 16 residues in the CDR3. The germline CDR1 and CDR2 sequences are SGHRS and YFSETQ. CDR3 nucleotide sequence: TGCGCCAGCAGTCGACTAGCGGGAGGGCACCGACCCCAGCAGTTCTTC. It translates to CASSRLAGGHRPQQFF.